This TCR beta chain was documented in a study of blood T cell repertoires in COVID-19. As processed by the authors: From reference gene primer amplification, estimates of nucleated cell counts were derived. TCRdb's table, derived via immunoSEQ multiplex PCR, lists solely in-frame clones and lacks some. V and J calls and clone size are as listed in that table; D and trimming were resolved from the DNA. Of roughly 240,000 clones listed, around nine tenths are singletons. Sequencing was performed on peripheral blood. The TCR was taken from an older woman who had recovered from COVID-19.

DNA for the CDR3: TGTGCCAGCAGCTTGTACGGGGATTTGTACAATGAGCAGTTCTTC. Amino acid sequence: CASSLYGDLYNEQFF. The V call is TRBV11-3, the J call TRBJ2-1; tentative D call: TRBD2 (5 bases). V shed 3 bases and J shed 4 bases, with 13 bases lying between them. Per germline, CDR1 SGHNT and CDR2 YENEEA. This CDR3 contains 15 residues.